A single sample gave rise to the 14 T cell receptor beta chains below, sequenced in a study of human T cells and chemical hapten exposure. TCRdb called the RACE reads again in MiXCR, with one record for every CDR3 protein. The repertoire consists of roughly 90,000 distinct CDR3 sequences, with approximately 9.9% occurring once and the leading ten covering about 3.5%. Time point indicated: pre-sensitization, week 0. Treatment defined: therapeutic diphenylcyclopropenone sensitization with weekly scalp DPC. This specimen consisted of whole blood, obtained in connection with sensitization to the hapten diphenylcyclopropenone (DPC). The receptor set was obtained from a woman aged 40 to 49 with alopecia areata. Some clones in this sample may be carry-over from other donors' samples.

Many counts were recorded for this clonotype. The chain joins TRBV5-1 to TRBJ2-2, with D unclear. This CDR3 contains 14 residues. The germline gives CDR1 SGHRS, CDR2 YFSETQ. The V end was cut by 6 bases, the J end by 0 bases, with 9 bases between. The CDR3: CASNWATNTGELFF. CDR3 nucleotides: TGCGCCAGCAACTGGGCCACGAACACCGGGGAGCTGTTTTTT.

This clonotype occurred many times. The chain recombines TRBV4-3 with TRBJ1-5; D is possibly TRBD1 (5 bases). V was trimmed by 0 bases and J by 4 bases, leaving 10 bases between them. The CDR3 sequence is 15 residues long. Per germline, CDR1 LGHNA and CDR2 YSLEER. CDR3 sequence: CASSQDKAGNQPQHF. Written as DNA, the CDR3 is TGCGCCAGCAGCCAAGATAAGGCAGGGAATCAGCCCCAGCATTTT.

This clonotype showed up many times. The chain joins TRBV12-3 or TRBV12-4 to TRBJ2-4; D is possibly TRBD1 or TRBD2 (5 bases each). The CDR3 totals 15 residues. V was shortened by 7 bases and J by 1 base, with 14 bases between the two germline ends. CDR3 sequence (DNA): TGTGCCAGCACTCAGAGGGGCTTGGCCAAAAACATTCAGTACTTC. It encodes CASTQRGLAKNIQYF.

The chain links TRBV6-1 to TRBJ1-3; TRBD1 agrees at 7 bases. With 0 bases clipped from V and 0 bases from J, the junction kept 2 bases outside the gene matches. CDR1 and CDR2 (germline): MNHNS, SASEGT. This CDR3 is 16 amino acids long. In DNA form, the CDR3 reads TGTGCCAGCAGTGAAGCCGCAGGGGGCTCTGGAAACACCATATATTTT. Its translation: CASSEAAGGSGNTIYF.

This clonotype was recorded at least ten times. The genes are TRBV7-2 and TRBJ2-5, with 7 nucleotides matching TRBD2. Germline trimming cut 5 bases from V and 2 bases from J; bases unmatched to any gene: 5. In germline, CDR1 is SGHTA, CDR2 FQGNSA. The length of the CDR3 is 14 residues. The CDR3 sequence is CASSLQRGQETQYF. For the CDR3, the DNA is TGTGCCAGCAGCCTTCAGCGGGGACAAGAGACCCAGTACTTC.

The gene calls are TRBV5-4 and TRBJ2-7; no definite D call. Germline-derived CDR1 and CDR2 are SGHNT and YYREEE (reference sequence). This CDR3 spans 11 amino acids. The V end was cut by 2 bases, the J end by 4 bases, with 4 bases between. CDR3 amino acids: CASSFYYEQYF. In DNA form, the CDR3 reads TGTGCCAGCAGCTTCTATTACGAGCAGTACTTC.

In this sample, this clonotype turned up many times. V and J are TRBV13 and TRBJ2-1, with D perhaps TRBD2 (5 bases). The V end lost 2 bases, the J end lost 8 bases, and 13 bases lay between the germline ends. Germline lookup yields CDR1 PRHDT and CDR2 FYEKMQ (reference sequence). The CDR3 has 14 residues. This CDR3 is CASSLRGLPYEQFF. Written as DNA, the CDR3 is TGTGCCAGCAGCTTAAGAGGGTTGCCCTATGAGCAGTTCTTC.

The chain's CDR3 is CASSTTGTGIQPQHF. Written as DNA, the CDR3 is TGTGCCAGCAGCACAACCGGGACAGGGATTCAGCCCCAGCATTTT. The chain combines TRBV5-5 with TRBJ1-5; 9 positions agree with TRBD1. This CDR3 is 15 amino acids long. After removal of 4 bases from V and 6 bases from J, the junction contained 8 bases not matched to a gene. Germline V CDR1 and CDR2: SGHKS, YYEKEE (reference sequence).

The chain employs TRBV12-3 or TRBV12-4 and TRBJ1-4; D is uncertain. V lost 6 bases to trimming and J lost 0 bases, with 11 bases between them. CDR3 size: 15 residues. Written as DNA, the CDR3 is TGTGCCAGCAGGGGTGACCCAGCAACTAATGAAAAACTGTTTTTT. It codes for CASRGDPATNEKLFF.

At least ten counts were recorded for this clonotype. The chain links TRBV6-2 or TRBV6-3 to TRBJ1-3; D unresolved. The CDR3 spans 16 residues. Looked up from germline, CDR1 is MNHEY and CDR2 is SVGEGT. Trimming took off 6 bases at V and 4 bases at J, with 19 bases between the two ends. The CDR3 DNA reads TGTGCCAGCAGCCTAGATGGCGGAGCCTCCGGAAACACCATATATTTT. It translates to CASSLDGGASGNTIYF.

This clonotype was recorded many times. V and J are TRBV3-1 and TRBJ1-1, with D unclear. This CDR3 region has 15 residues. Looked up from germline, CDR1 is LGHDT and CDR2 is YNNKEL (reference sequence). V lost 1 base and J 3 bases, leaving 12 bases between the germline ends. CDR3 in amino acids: CASSQGAREDTEAFF. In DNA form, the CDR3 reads TGTGCCAGCAGCCAAGGGGCGAGGGAGGACACTGAAGCTTTCTTT.

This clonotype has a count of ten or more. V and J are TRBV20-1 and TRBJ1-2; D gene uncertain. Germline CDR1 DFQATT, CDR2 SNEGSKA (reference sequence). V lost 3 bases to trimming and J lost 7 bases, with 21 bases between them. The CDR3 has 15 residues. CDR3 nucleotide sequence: TGCAGTGCTAGTCGACCGGGATCCGGACCTAGTGGCTACACCTTC. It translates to CSASRPGSGPSGYTF.

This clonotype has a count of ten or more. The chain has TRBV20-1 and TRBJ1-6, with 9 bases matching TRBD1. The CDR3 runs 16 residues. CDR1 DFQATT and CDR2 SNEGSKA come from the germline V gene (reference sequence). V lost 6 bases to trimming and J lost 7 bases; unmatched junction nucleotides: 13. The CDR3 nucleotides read TGCAGTGCCATACCGCGGGACAGGGTGCTAAATTCACCCCTCCACTTT. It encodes CSAIPRDRVLNSPLHF.

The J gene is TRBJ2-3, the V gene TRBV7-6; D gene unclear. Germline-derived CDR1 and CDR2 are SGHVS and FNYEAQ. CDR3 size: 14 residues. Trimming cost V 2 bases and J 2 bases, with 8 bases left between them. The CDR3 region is CASSLSGNTDTQYF. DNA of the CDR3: TGTGCCAGCAGCTTAAGTGGAAACACAGATACGCAGTATTTT.